A selection of T cell receptor beta chains follows, all from one sample in a study of PD-1 blockade in mismatch repair-deficient tumors. Measured with immunoSEQ multiplex PCR; TCRdb has only the in-frame clones, and not every one. In the table there are some 19,000 clones, around 80% of which are singletons. The source was PBMCs, collected 52 weeks after starting pembrolizumab. All receptors derive from an adult with mismatch repair-deficient cancer. Both conserved end residues are part of each CDR3. Fields, in order: CDR3 protein, CDR3 DNA, J gene, D gene, clone size, V gene. The D gene is left open where the match is weak. Not every row has a clone size; where given, it reads once, few, many or a size class.

cdr3_aa: CASSGHQGYTF
cdr3_nt: TGCGCCAGCAGTGGCCACCAGGGCTACACCTTC
j_call: TRBJ1-2
d_call: -
clone_size: -
v_call: TRBV10-2

cdr3_aa: CASSLGLYYEQYF
cdr3_nt: TGTGCCAGCAGCTTGGGACTTTACTACGAGCAGTACTTC
j_call: TRBJ2-7
d_call: -
clone_size: -
v_call: TRBV11-3

cdr3_aa: CASSVGGAGGVTDTQYF
cdr3_nt: TGTGCCAGCAGTGTAGGGGGGGCGGGAGGTGTTACAGATACGCAGTATTTT
j_call: TRBJ2-3
d_call: TRBD2
clone_size: -
v_call: TRBV6-1

cdr3_aa: CASSLDSQNEAFF
cdr3_nt: TGTGCCAGCAGCTTAGACTCACAGAACGAAGCTTTCTTT
j_call: TRBJ1-1
d_call: -
clone_size: -
v_call: TRBV11-3

cdr3_aa: CASSLSGTEAFF
cdr3_nt: TGCGCCAGCAGCTTGAGCGGGACTGAAGCTTTCTTT
j_call: TRBJ1-1
d_call: -
clone_size: -
v_call: TRBV5-1

cdr3_aa: CASGTSGFINEQFF
cdr3_nt: TGTGCCAGCGGGACTAGCGGGTTCATCAATGAGCAGTTCTTC
j_call: TRBJ2-1
d_call: TRBD2
clone_size: -
v_call: TRBV28

cdr3_aa: CASSYSSGINLYEQYF
cdr3_nt: TGTGCCAGCAGTTACTCTAGCGGGATAAACTTGTACGAGCAGTACTTC
j_call: TRBJ2-7
d_call: TRBD2
clone_size: few
v_call: TRBV6-5

cdr3_aa: CASSVGTAGEHEQYF
cdr3_nt: TGTGCCAGCAGCGTTGGGACCGCGGGAGAACACGAGCAGTACTTC
j_call: TRBJ2-7
d_call: TRBD2
clone_size: -
v_call: TRBV9

cdr3_aa: CASSLGRGRKTEAFF
cdr3_nt: TGTGCCAGCAGCCTCGGACGGGGGAGGAAAACTGAAGCTTTCTTT
j_call: TRBJ1-1
d_call: -
clone_size: -
v_call: TRBV7-8

cdr3_aa: CASSVHRGGRGAGYEQYF
cdr3_nt: TGTGCCAGCAGTGTTCACAGGGGAGGTCGTGGGGCTGGCTACGAGCAGTACTTC
j_call: TRBJ2-7
d_call: -
clone_size: -
v_call: TRBV6-4

cdr3_aa: CATRNSGGANYGYTF
cdr3_nt: TGTGCCACCCGGAACTCAGGGGGAGCTAACTATGGCTACACCTTC
j_call: TRBJ1-2
d_call: TRBD1
clone_size: few
v_call: TRBV10-3

cdr3_aa: CASSPPAPGGSYEQYF
cdr3_nt: TGTGCCAGCTCACCTCCCGCCCCGGGAGGGTCCTACGAGCAGTACTTC
j_call: TRBJ2-7
d_call: TRBD2
clone_size: -
v_call: TRBV18

cdr3_aa: CASSYRTRLDTQYF
cdr3_nt: TGTGCCAGCAGCTACCGGACTAGATTGGATACGCAGTATTTT
j_call: TRBJ2-3
d_call: TRBD2
clone_size: -
v_call: TRBV7-9

cdr3_aa: CASTTGDQPQHF
cdr3_nt: TGTGCCAGCACCACAGGGGATCAGCCCCAGCATTTT
j_call: TRBJ1-5
d_call: TRBD1
clone_size: -
v_call: TRBV6-5

cdr3_aa: CASSIDGRGALNTEAFF
cdr3_nt: TGTGCCAGTAGTATAGACGGCAGGGGGGCGTTGAACACTGAAGCTTTCTTT
j_call: TRBJ1-1
d_call: TRBD1
clone_size: -
v_call: TRBV19

cdr3_aa: CASSPGGAGAYNEQFF
cdr3_nt: TGTGCCAGCAGCCCCGGTGGAGCGGGAGCCTACAATGAGCAGTTCTTC
j_call: TRBJ2-1
d_call: TRBD2
clone_size: -
v_call: TRBV5-4

cdr3_aa: CASSVLLAGGYNEQFF
cdr3_nt: TGTGCCAGTAGTGTCTTACTAGCGGGGGGCTACAATGAGCAGTTCTTC
j_call: TRBJ2-1
d_call: TRBD2
clone_size: -
v_call: TRBV19

cdr3_aa: CASSPRPGGYGYTF
cdr3_nt: TGTGCCAGCAGTCCCCGGCCAGGTGGCTATGGCTACACCTTC
j_call: TRBJ1-2
d_call: -
clone_size: -
v_call: TRBV27

cdr3_aa: CASSIVHSTDTQYF
cdr3_nt: TGTGCCAGTAGTATTGTCCATAGCACAGATACGCAGTATTTT
j_call: TRBJ2-3
d_call: -
clone_size: -
v_call: TRBV19

cdr3_aa: CASYAGTSSYEQYF
cdr3_nt: TGTGCCAGCTATGCCGGGACTAGCTCCTACGAGCAGTACTTC
j_call: TRBJ2-7
d_call: TRBD2
clone_size: few
v_call: TRBV6-1

cdr3_aa: CASRDRGNEQFF
cdr3_nt: TGTGCCAGCAGGGACAGGGGAAACGAGCAGTTCTTC
j_call: TRBJ2-1
d_call: TRBD1
clone_size: -
v_call: TRBV7-3

cdr3_aa: CASSSGAGKGTQYF
cdr3_nt: TGCGCCAGCAGCTCGGGAGCTGGTAAGGGGACCCAGTACTTC
j_call: TRBJ2-5
d_call: -
clone_size: -
v_call: TRBV5-1

cdr3_aa: CASSILGGGTYNEQFF
cdr3_nt: TGTGCCAGTAGTATACTGGGCGGGGGAACCTACAATGAGCAGTTCTTC
j_call: TRBJ2-1
d_call: TRBD2
clone_size: -
v_call: TRBV19

cdr3_aa: CATSRAGGTGNTIYF
cdr3_nt: TGTGCCACCAGCAGAGCGGGGGGAACTGGAAACACCATATATTTT
j_call: TRBJ1-3
d_call: -
clone_size: -
v_call: TRBV15

cdr3_aa: CASSPRLAGKVEQFF
cdr3_nt: TGTGCCAGCAGCCCCCGACTAGCGGGTAAGGTAGAGCAGTTCTTC
j_call: TRBJ2-1
d_call: TRBD2
clone_size: once
v_call: TRBV9

cdr3_aa: CASSLDSQNTEAFF
cdr3_nt: TGCGCCAGCAGCTTAGACAGCCAGAACACTGAAGCTTTCTTT
j_call: TRBJ1-1
d_call: -
clone_size: -
v_call: TRBV5-1

cdr3_aa: CASSEAQETQYF
cdr3_nt: TGTGCCAGCAGTGAAGCCCAAGAGACCCAGTACTTC
j_call: TRBJ2-5
d_call: -
clone_size: -
v_call: TRBV6-4

cdr3_aa: CASSSVSGAEAFF
cdr3_nt: TGTGCCAGCAGCTCCGTCTCGGGGGCTGAAGCTTTCTTT
j_call: TRBJ1-1
d_call: -
clone_size: -
v_call: TRBV11-2

cdr3_aa: CASSATSFYTGELFF
cdr3_nt: TGTGCCAGCAGTGCCACTAGCTTTTATACCGGGGAGCTGTTTTTT
j_call: TRBJ2-2
d_call: -
clone_size: -
v_call: TRBV6-1

cdr3_aa: CASSFGQNTEAFF
cdr3_nt: TGTGCCAGCAGTTTCGGACAGAACACTGAAGCTTTCTTT
j_call: TRBJ1-1
d_call: -
clone_size: -
v_call: TRBV27

cdr3_aa: CASSPYTDTQYF
cdr3_nt: TGTGCCAGCAGTCCCTATACAGATACGCAGTATTTT
j_call: TRBJ2-3
d_call: -
clone_size: -
v_call: TRBV28

cdr3_aa: CSVSGLGSSYGYTF
cdr3_nt: TGCAGCGTTTCGGGACTCGGGTCGAGTTATGGCTACACCTTC
j_call: TRBJ1-2
d_call: -
clone_size: -
v_call: TRBV29-1

cdr3_aa: CASSPLCSYGYTF
cdr3_nt: TGCGCCAGCAGCCCCTTGTGCAGCTATGGCTACACCTTC
j_call: TRBJ1-2
d_call: -
clone_size: -
v_call: TRBV4-1

cdr3_aa: CASSLVGGGGGNEQFF
cdr3_nt: TGTGCCAGCAGCTTAGTGGGCGGGGGAGGAGGTAATGAGCAGTTCTTC
j_call: TRBJ2-1
d_call: TRBD2
clone_size: once
v_call: TRBV7-9

cdr3_aa: CASSPQHTSGNTDTQYF
cdr3_nt: TGTGCCAGCAGCCCCCAACACACCAGCGGCAACACAGATACGCAGTATTTT
j_call: TRBJ2-3
d_call: -
clone_size: once
v_call: TRBV9

cdr3_aa: CASSETGQGTTEAFF
cdr3_nt: TGTGCCAGCAGTGAAACGGGACAGGGGACCACTGAAGCTTTCTTT
j_call: TRBJ1-1
d_call: TRBD1
clone_size: -
v_call: TRBV6-4

cdr3_aa: CASSLGGGLATEAFF
cdr3_nt: TGCGCCAGCAGCTTGGGAGGTGGACTGGCCACTGAAGCTTTCTTT
j_call: TRBJ1-1
d_call: -
clone_size: -
v_call: TRBV5-1

cdr3_aa: CASSLEGLAGDTQYF
cdr3_nt: TGCGCCAGCAGCTTGGAAGGTCTAGCGGGAGATACGCAGTATTTT
j_call: TRBJ2-3
d_call: TRBD2
clone_size: -
v_call: TRBV5-1

cdr3_aa: CASSPQPGGQPQHF
cdr3_nt: TGTGCCAGCAGCCCCCAACCAGGGGGCCAGCCCCAGCATTTT
j_call: TRBJ1-5
d_call: TRBD1
clone_size: -
v_call: TRBV7-2

cdr3_aa: CATSRGRGYEQYF
cdr3_nt: TGTGCCACCAGCAGGGGCAGGGGCTACGAGCAGTACTTC
j_call: TRBJ2-7
d_call: -
clone_size: -
v_call: TRBV15

cdr3_aa: CASTSRGLRNQPQHF
cdr3_nt: TGTGCCAGCACCTCCAGGGGGCTGAGGAATCAGCCCCAGCATTTT
j_call: TRBJ1-5
d_call: TRBD1
clone_size: -
v_call: TRBV2

cdr3_aa: CASSLGGDSYEQYF
cdr3_nt: TGTGCCAGCAGCTTAGGGGGAGACTCTTACGAGCAGTACTTC
j_call: TRBJ2-7
d_call: -
clone_size: few
v_call: TRBV7-6

cdr3_aa: CASSPTGLAHTDTQYF
cdr3_nt: TGTGCCAGCAGCCCCACCGGACTAGCCCACACAGATACGCAGTATTTT
j_call: TRBJ2-3
d_call: TRBD2
clone_size: -
v_call: TRBV7-9

cdr3_aa: CASSPNLNSPTEQYF
cdr3_nt: TGTGCCAGCTCACCAAATTTAAACAGCCCTACGGAGCAGTACTTC
j_call: TRBJ2-7
d_call: -
clone_size: -
v_call: TRBV18

cdr3_aa: CSVRRGSYEQYF
cdr3_nt: TGCAGCGTTAGAAGGGGCAGCTACGAGCAGTACTTC
j_call: TRBJ2-7
d_call: -
clone_size: -
v_call: TRBV29-1

cdr3_aa: CASSQGRGRSKGNTIYF
cdr3_nt: TGCGCCAGCAGCCAAGGCCGAGGGCGTTCAAAGGGAAACACCATATATTTT
j_call: TRBJ1-3
d_call: -
clone_size: -
v_call: TRBV4-1

cdr3_aa: CASGLSTGANEQFF
cdr3_nt: TGTGCTAGTGGTTTGTCGACAGGTGCCAATGAGCAGTTCTTC
j_call: TRBJ2-1
d_call: -
clone_size: -
v_call: TRBV12-5

cdr3_aa: CASSGQGAIQPQHF
cdr3_nt: TGTGCCAGCAGTGGGCAGGGGGCGATCCAGCCCCAGCATTTT
j_call: TRBJ1-5
d_call: TRBD1
clone_size: -
v_call: TRBV6-1

cdr3_aa: CASSPTGADTQYF
cdr3_nt: TGTGCCAGCTCACCCACAGGAGCAGATACGCAGTATTTT
j_call: TRBJ2-3
d_call: -
clone_size: -
v_call: TRBV18

cdr3_aa: CASSLKMRSNTGELFF
cdr3_nt: TGTGCCAGCAGTTTAAAGATGCGTTCGAACACCGGGGAGCTGTTTTTT
j_call: TRBJ2-2
d_call: -
clone_size: -
v_call: TRBV28

cdr3_aa: CASSLTGTSGTSEQFF
cdr3_nt: TGTGCCAGCAGCTTAACAGGGACTAGCGGGACCAGTGAGCAGTTCTTC
j_call: TRBJ2-1
d_call: TRBD2
clone_size: -
v_call: TRBV7-3